These 15 T cell receptor beta chains came from one sample sequenced in a study of cytomegalovirus exposure and HLA in healthy donors. PCR employed 60 Vbeta and 13 Jbeta primers. Measured with immunoSEQ multiplex PCR; TCRdb has only the in-frame clones, and not every one. The top ten clones hold 2.5% to 3.5% of a sample with 150,000 to 200,000 clones, around 74% of them seen once. Sequenced: PBMCs. The receptors originated from a female donor in good health and CMV-seronegative.

This clone was seen a few times. The chain is built from TRBV9 and TRBJ1-5; D ambiguous. Deletions cut 3 bases from V and 0 bases from J, with 10 bases between. This CDR3 has 15 residues. The germline CDR1 and CDR2 sequences are SGDLS and YYNGEE. The CDR3 loop reads CASSGDTYSNQPQHF. The CDR3 DNA sequence: TGTGCCAGCAGCGGCGACACCTATAGCAATCAGCCCCAGCATTTT.

The V call is TRBV6-1, the J call TRBJ2-1, with D maybe TRBD1 (6 bases). The CDR3 totals 13 residues. V was clipped by 7 bases and J by 12 bases, with 19 bases between them. Germline V lookup: CDR1 MNHNS, CDR2 SASEGT. The CDR3 nucleotides are TGTGCCAGCAATCGGGCAGCCCTCAGGGGGCAGTTCTTC. This sequence encodes CASNRAALRGQFF.

The chain employs TRBV9 and TRBJ1-1; a weak D match, TRBD1 (6 bases). Germline CDR1 SGDLS, CDR2 YYNGEE. V was shortened by 4 bases and J by 2 bases, with 15 bases between the two germline ends. The CDR3 consists of 15 residues. CDR3 in DNA: TGTGCCAGCAGCCCCCTGGGGACAATCAACACTGAAGCTTTCTTT. It yields the protein CASSPLGTINTEAFF.

For the CDR3, the DNA is TGTGCCAGCTTTCAATCGAACACTGAAGCTTTCTTT. It is translated as CASFQSNTEAFF. The gene calls are TRBV28 and TRBJ1-1; no clear D. This CDR3 spans 12 amino acids. The germline gives CDR1 MDHEN, CDR2 SYDVKM. The germline V and J ends were trimmed by 8 bases and 1 base, with 8 bases remaining between them.

A few counts support this clone. The CDR3 is CASSLGVGTGNEKLFF. CDR3 DNA sequence: TGTGCCAGCAGCTTAGGGGTCGGGACAGGCAATGAAAAACTGTTTTTT. The V gene is TRBV11-2, the J gene TRBJ1-4, with 8 bases that match TRBD1. The germline CDR1 and CDR2 sequences are SGHAT and FQNNGV. The J segment lost 5 bases and the V segment lost 1 base, leaving 6 bases of the junction unmatched. The CDR3 contains 16 residues.

The chain is built from TRBV10-2 and TRBJ2-3; 8 positions match TRBD2. Germline V gene data show CDR1 as WSHSY and CDR2 as SAAADI. V gave up 5 bases and J gave up 6 bases; unmatched junction bases: 4. This CDR3 is built from 13 residues. The CDR3 DNA sequence: TGCGCCAGCAGTAGCGGGGGCCTGGATACGCAGTATTTT. This encodes CASSSGGLDTQYF.

This clone was seen a single time. V gene TRBV4-3 combines with J gene TRBJ2-5, with 9 bases matching TRBD2. Germline trimming cut 4 bases from V and 5 bases from J; bases unmatched to any gene: 11. Germline CDR1 is LGHNA and CDR2 is YSLEER. The CDR3 runs to 16 residues. The CDR3 here is CASSLGGAGGVETQYF. The DNA of the CDR3 is TGCGCCAGCAGCCTGGGCGGAGCGGGGGGTGTGGAGACCCAGTACTTC.

The chain joins TRBV7-2 to TRBJ1-2; TRBD1 agrees at 8 bases. Trimming at V came to 4 bases and at J to 2 bases, leaving 3 bases not matched to a gene. In germline, CDR1 is SGHTA, CDR2 FQGNSA. The length of the CDR3 is 14 residues. This chain's CDR3 is CASSYGTGNYGYTF. The CDR3 DNA follows: TGTGCCAGCAGCTACGGGACAGGCAACTATGGCTACACCTTC.

Only one count was recorded for this clone. The chain carries TRBV30 and TRBJ1-2; perhaps TRBD1 as D (5 bases). V dropped 2 bases and J dropped 10 bases, with 17 bases sitting between them. CDR1 and CDR2 (germline): GTSNPN, SVGIG (reference sequence). CDR3 length: 13 amino acids. CDR3 protein: CAWSRIGEGDYTF. In DNA form, the CDR3 reads TGTGCCTGGAGTCGTATAGGGGAGGGTGACTACACCTTC.

The V call is TRBV2, the J call TRBJ1-2, with D perhaps TRBD1 (5 bases). Germline assignment: CDR1 SNHLY and CDR2 FYNNEI. The CDR3 covers 13 residues. V was clipped by 1 base and J by 2 bases, with 5 bases between them. The CDR3 region has the DNA TGTGCCAGCAGTGAAGACAGGAACTATGGCTACACCTTC. It yields the protein CASSEDRNYGYTF.

Only a few counts were recorded for this clone. An end of the junction differs from the germline gene, which may be a read error. The CDR3 coding sequence is TGTGCCAGCAGGGAAGCCCTGACAGGGGCTTCACCCCTCCACTTT. It translates to CASREALTGASPLHF. This chain links TRBV6-1 with TRBJ1-6, with 8 positions matching TRBD1. Germline V gene lookup returns CDR1 MNHNS and CDR2 SASEGT. This CDR3 is 15 amino acids long.

V usage is TRBV7-8 and J usage is TRBJ2-5; D is unresolved. The DNA end favors TRBJ2-7, so the J call may be wrong. From germline, CDR1 is SGHVS and CDR2 FQNEAQ. This CDR3 comprises 12 residues. The CDR3 here is CASSEDTYEQYF. The CDR3, as DNA: TGTGCCAGCAGCGAAGACACCTACGAGCAGTACTTC.

The chain has TRBV6-5 and TRBJ2-7; TRBD1 matches 8 bases. This CDR3 spans 14 amino acids. Germline loops: CDR1 MNHEY, CDR2 SVGAGI. After removal of 4 bases from V and 7 bases from J, the junction contained 9 bases not matched to a gene. CDR3 coding DNA: TGTGCCAGCAGTTGGGGACAGGCTGGGATAGAGCAGTACTTC. It translates to CASSWGQAGIEQYF.

This clone occurred a few times. This chain connects TRBV4-3 to TRBJ2-1; 12 positions match TRBD2. CDR3 length equals 18 residues. Germline loops: CDR1 LGHNA, CDR2 YSLEER. After removal of 5 bases from V and 9 bases from J, the junction contained 17 bases not matched to a gene. The CDR3 loop reads CASSFSLASGGAQSEQFF. In nucleotides, the CDR3 is TGCGCCAGCAGCTTTTCCCTCGCTAGCGGGGGGGCGCAGAGTGAGCAGTTCTTC.

Turning to this clone: Other DNA sequences in this specimen translate into the identical CDR3. V usage is TRBV2 and J usage is TRBJ1-2, with TRBD1 matching 8 bases. The CDR3 totals 13 residues. Trimming cost V 6 bases and J 8 bases; bases outside gene matches: 8. Germline V gene sequence: CDR1 SNHLY, CDR2 FYNNEI. The CDR3 sequence: CASSLTGAGGYTF. CDR3 DNA: TGTGCCAGCAGCCTGACAGGGGCTGGGGGCTACACCTTC. Full variable domain (remainder filled in from reference TRBV2 and TRBJ1-2): EPEVTQTPSHQVTQMGQEVILRCVPISNHLYFYWYRQILGQKVEFLVSFYNNEISEKSEIFDDQFSVERPDGSNFTLKIRSTKLEDSAMYFCASSLTGAGGYTFGSGTRLTVV.